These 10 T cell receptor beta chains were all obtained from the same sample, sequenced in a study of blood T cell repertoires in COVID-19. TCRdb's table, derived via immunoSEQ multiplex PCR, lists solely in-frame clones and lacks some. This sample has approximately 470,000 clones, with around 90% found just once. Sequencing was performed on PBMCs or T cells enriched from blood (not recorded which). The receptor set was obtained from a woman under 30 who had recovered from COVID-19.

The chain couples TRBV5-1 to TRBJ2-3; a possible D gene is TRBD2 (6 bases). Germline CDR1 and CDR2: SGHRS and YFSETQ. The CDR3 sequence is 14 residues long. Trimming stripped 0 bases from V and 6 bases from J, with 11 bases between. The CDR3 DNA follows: TGCGCCAGCAGCTTGGTGGCTAGCGACGATACGCAGTATTTT. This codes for CASSLVASDDTQYF.

The CDR3 sequence: CASTSRGNEKLFF. In DNA form, the CDR3 reads TGTGCCAGTACCTCGAGGGGGAATGAAAAACTGTTTTTT. This chain connects TRBV19 to TRBJ1-4, with D perhaps matching TRBD1 (6 bases). The CDR3 has 13 residues. V lost 7 bases, J lost 5 bases, and 11 bases lay in between. Per germline, CDR1 LNHDA and CDR2 SQIVND (reference sequence). The entire variable domain, with the rest obtained from reference TRBV19 and TRBJ1-4, is as follows: DGGITQSPKYLFRKEGQNVTLSCEQNLNHDAMYWYRQDPGQGLRLIYYSQIVNDFQKGDIAEGYSVSREKKESFPLTVTSAQKNPTAFYLCASTSRGNEKLFFGSGTQLSVL.

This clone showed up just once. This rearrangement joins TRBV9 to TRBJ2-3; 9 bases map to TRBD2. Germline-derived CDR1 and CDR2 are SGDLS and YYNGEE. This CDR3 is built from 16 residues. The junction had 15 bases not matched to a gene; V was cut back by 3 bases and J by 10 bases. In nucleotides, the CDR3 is TGTGCCAGCAGCGGAGGTATGAGCGGGGGGCCCGGAGCGCAGTATTTT. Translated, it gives CASSGGMSGGPGAQYF.

The DNA for the CDR3 is TGTGCCACCGCCAGGGGCGTAGACACTGAAGCTTTCTTT. Protein sequence: CATARGVDTEAFF. The chain has TRBV6-5 and TRBJ1-1; the D gene is possibly TRBD1 (6 bases). CDR1 MNHEY and CDR2 SVGAGI come from the germline V gene. The CDR3 sequence is 13 residues long. V lost 10 bases to trimming and J lost 3 bases, with 15 bases between them.

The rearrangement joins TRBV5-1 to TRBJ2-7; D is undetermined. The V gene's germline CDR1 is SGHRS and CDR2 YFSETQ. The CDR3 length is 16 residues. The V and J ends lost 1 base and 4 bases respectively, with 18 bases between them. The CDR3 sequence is CASSLRVERSLYEQYF. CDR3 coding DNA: TGCGCCAGCAGCTTGCGGGTTGAGAGGAGTCTATACGAGCAGTACTTC.

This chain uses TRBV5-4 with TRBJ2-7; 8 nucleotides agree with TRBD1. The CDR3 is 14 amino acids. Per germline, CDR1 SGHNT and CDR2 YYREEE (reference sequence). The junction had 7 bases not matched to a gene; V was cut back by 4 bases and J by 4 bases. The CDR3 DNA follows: TGTGCCAGCAGCCCCCAGACAGGGGATTACGAGCAGTACTTC. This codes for CASSPQTGDYEQYF.

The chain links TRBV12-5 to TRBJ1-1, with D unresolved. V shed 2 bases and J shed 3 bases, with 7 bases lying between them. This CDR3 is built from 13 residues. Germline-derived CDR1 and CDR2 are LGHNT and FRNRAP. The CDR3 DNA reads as TGTGCTAGTGGTTTGTCGAGATACACTGAAGCTTTCTTT. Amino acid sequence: CASGLSRYTEAFF.

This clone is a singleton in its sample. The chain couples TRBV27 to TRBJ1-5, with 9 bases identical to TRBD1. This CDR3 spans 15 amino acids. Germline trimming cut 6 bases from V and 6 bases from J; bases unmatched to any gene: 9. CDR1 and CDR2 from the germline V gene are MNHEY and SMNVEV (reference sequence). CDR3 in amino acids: CASSPGTGFGQPQHF. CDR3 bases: TGTGCCAGCAGCCCCGGGACAGGGTTCGGTCAGCCCCAGCATTTT.

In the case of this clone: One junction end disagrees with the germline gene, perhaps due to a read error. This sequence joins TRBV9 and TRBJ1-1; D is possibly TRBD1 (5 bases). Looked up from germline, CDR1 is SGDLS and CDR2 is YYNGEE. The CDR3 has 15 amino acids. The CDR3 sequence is CASSVGSAAAGPPVF. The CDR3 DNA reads TGTGCCAGCAGCGTAGGGTCGGCGGCAGCAGGGCCTCCCGTCTTT.

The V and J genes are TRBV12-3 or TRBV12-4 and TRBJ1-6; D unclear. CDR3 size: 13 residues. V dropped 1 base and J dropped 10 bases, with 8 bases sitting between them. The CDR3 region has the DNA TGTGCCAGCAGTTTAGTGGCCCTCTCACCCCTCCACTTT. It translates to CASSLVALSPLHF.